These 32 T cell receptor beta chains were sequenced from one sample in a study of Ad26.COV2.S vaccination and SARS-CoV-2 variants (dated by TCRdb to about 2021). Interpreted using the paper, the treatment or condition label stands for: some 20 received Ad26.COV2.S at low or high dose, single or two shots; about 5 received placebo; per-sample allocation not given. Repertoires of vaccine and placebo recipients were sequenced from samples collected on day 63 after the first injection. To prepare the library, the immunoSEQ multiplex PCR assay was applied. What TCRdb holds here is the immuneACCESS table cut down to in-frame rearrangements. Part of the clones is not present; checked against another copy, under half of the missing clones reflect an unresolved V gene, and the others are unexplained. The sample table lists 440,000 or so clones, 90% of them with a count of one. The top ten constitute around 4.5% of the sample.

This sample comprised peripheral blood, obtained in a trial of Ad26.COV2.S vaccine versus placebo. These receptor sequences come from a person between 18 and 65 years old who received the Ad26.COV2.S COVID-19 vaccine or a placebo.

In this sample, this clone turned up a few times. CDR3 loop: CASSRTGQGALTDTQYF. The CDR3 bases are TGCGCCAGCAGCCGTACGGGACAGGGGGCCCTCACAGATACGCAGTATTTT. This chain joins TRBV5-1 and TRBJ2-3, with 12 nucleotides matching TRBD1. J lost 2 bases, V lost 4 bases, and 8 bases had no gene match. The CDR3 runs 17 residues. The germline V gene encodes CDR1 SGHRS and CDR2 YFSETQ.

The chain employs TRBV4-3 and TRBJ2-2, with D unresolved. V was cut by 3 bases and J by 7 bases, with 9 bases left in between. This CDR3 is built from 13 residues. Germline CDR1 LGHNA, CDR2 YSLEER. The CDR3 nucleotides read TGCGCCAGCAGCCATGGCGCCGGCGGGGAGCTGTTTTTT. It encodes CASSHGAGGELFF.

This chain links TRBV7-9 with TRBJ2-5; 9 nucleotides align to TRBD2. The ends lost 4 bases at V and 2 bases at J; junction bases unmatched: 8. The CDR3 length is 16 residues. In germline, CDR1 is SEHNR, CDR2 FQNEAQ (reference sequence). The CDR3 sequence: CASSSSGTSNQETQYF. In nucleotides, the CDR3 is TGTGCCAGCAGCTCCTCAGGGACTAGCAATCAAGAGACCCAGTACTTC.

The chain is built from TRBV5-6 and TRBJ2-3; D remains unclear. CDR3 length equals 12 residues. Between the trimmed V and J ends, which lost 0 bases and 5 bases, there was a span of 4 bases. Germline V lookup: CDR1 SGHDT, CDR2 YYEEEE. The CDR3 nucleotides read TGTGCCAGCAGCTTGGAAGGAGATACGCAGTATTTT. It translates to CASSLEGDTQYF.

The chain joins TRBV2 to TRBJ2-5; D is undetermined. This CDR3 comprises 11 residues. V gave up 7 bases and J gave up 2 bases, with 5 bases separating them. Looked up from germline, CDR1 is SNHLY and CDR2 is FYNNEI. The CDR3 protein is CASTGQETQYF. The CDR3 bases are TGTGCCAGCACCGGACAAGAGACCCAGTACTTC. The whole variable domain, filled in from reference TRBV2 and TRBJ2-5, reads EPEVTQTPSHQVTQMGQEVILRCVPISNHLYFYWYRQILGQKVEFLVSFYNNEISEKSEIFDDQFSVERPDGSNFTLKIRSTKLEDSAMYFCASTGQETQYFGPGTRLLVL.

The chain combines TRBV6-1 with TRBJ2-1, with D perhaps TRBD2 (6 bases). CDR3 length: 15 residues. Looked up from germline, CDR1 is MNHNS and CDR2 is SASEGT. V was clipped by 1 base and J by 2 bases, with 9 bases between them. CDR3 in DNA: TGTGCCAGCAGTGAAGAGGAGGGCGCCTACAATGAGCAGTTCTTC. It is translated as CASSEEEGAYNEQFF.

V and J are TRBV19 and TRBJ1-5; D gene uncertain. Trimming took off 3 bases at V and 0 bases at J, with 12 bases between the two ends. CDR1 is LNHDA and CDR2 is SQIVND in the germline V gene (reference sequence). The CDR3 runs 16 residues. CDR3: CASSMGRFYSNQPQHF. The CDR3 nucleotides read TGTGCCAGTAGTATGGGCAGGTTTTATAGCAATCAGCCCCAGCATTTT.

This clone was seen a single time. The V call is TRBV11-2, the J call TRBJ2-7; TRBD1 aligns across 7 bases. This CDR3 is 14 amino acids long. V was clipped by 5 bases and J by 2 bases; unmatched bases: 6. Looked up from germline, CDR1 is SGHAT and CDR2 is FQNNGV. The CDR3 sequence: CASSQAGGAYEQYF. CDR3 in DNA: TGTGCCAGCAGCCAGGCAGGGGGAGCCTACGAGCAGTACTTC.

The chain is built from TRBV11-3 and TRBJ1-1; 8 bases match TRBD1. CDR1 and CDR2 from the germline V gene are SGHNT and YENEEA. The CDR3 length is 13 residues. V dropped 4 bases and J dropped 4; count of bases not matched to a gene: 2. CDR3 region: CASSSQGGTEAFF. The CDR3 coding sequence is TGTGCCAGCAGCTCACAGGGGGGCACTGAAGCTTTCTTT.

This clone was detected only once. CDR3 residues: CASRPGDLQETQYF. CDR3 DNA: TGTGCCAGCAGACCCGGGGACCTACAAGAGACCCAGTACTTC. The chain recombines TRBV7-6 with TRBJ2-5, with D perhaps TRBD1 or TRBD2 (5 bases each). The V and J ends lost 6 bases and 2 bases respectively, with 13 bases between them. CDR1 SGHVS and CDR2 FNYEAQ come from the germline V gene. This CDR3 region has 14 residues. Based on the CDR3 plus reference TRBV7-6 and TRBJ2-5, the full variable domain is GAGVSQSPRYKVTKRGQDVALRCDPISGHVSLYWYRQALGQGPEFLTYFNYEAQQDKSGLPNDRFSAERPEGSISTLTIQRTEQRDSAMYRCASRPGDLQETQYFGPGTRLLVL.

The genes are TRBV19 and TRBJ2-2, with a possible D match to TRBD1 (5 bases). Looked up from germline, CDR1 is LNHDA and CDR2 is SQIVND (reference sequence). Trimming pared 1 base from V and 5 bases from J, leaving 11 bases between. This CDR3 contains 15 residues. CDR3 nucleotides: TGTGCCAGTAGTATAGGTAGGGGTCGTACCGGGGAGCTGTTTTTT. This gives the protein CASSIGRGRTGELFF.

The genes are TRBV18 and TRBJ1-1, with 8 positions matching TRBD1. V dropped 0 bases and J dropped 5; count of bases not matched to a gene: 8. The CDR3 covers 16 residues. Germline CDR1 and CDR2: KGHSH and LQKENI. The CDR3, as DNA: TGTGCCAGCTCACCACCCACAGGGGGGAAGAGAACTGAAGCTTTCTTT. This translates into CASSPPTGGKRTEAFF.

This clone was seen just once. V usage is TRBV21-1 and J usage is TRBJ2-3; the tabulated D call, TRBD2, remains unverified against the DNA. TRBV21-1 is a pseudogene locus. This CDR3 has 18 amino acids. Here the CDR3 DNA reads TGTGCCAGCAGCAAAGAGCCCCGCTACCCGCTCAAAACAGATACGCAGTATTTT. It yields the protein CASSKEPRYPLKTDTQYF.

The chain combines TRBV28 with TRBJ2-1; TRBD2 matches at 11 bases. The V segment lost 5 bases and the J segment 6 bases; nucleotides outside the gene matches: 6. CDR3 length: 15 residues. Germline CDR1 and CDR2: MDHEN and SYDVKM. The CDR3 protein is CASSRLAGLGNEQFF. The CDR3 bases are TGTGCCAGCAGTAGACTAGCGGGACTAGGCAATGAGCAGTTCTTC. The full variable domain, completed using reference TRBV28 and TRBJ2-1, is DVKVTQSSRYLVKRTGEKVFLECVQDMDHENMFWYRQDPGLGLRLIYFSYDVKMKEKGDIPEGYSVSREKKERFSLILESASTNQTSMYLCASSRLAGLGNEQFFGPGTRLTVL.

The chain employs TRBV29-1 and TRBJ1-2; D gene uncertain. The CDR3 consists of 12 residues. Germline values: CDR1 SQVTM, CDR2 ANQGSEA. Trimming stripped 3 bases from V and 3 bases from J, with 8 bases between. In DNA, the CDR3 is TGCAGCGTTGACCAGTTAGACTATGGCTACACCTTC. Its protein product is CSVDQLDYGYTF.

Notes on this clone: At one of its ends the junction is not consistent with the germline gene, which may arise from a read error. V gene TRBV28 combines with J gene TRBJ2-3; 16 bases align to TRBD2. The CDR3 has 15 residues. The germline V gene encodes CDR1 MDHEN and CDR2 SYDVKM. This CDR3 is CASSSPGTSGRAGDF. The CDR3 nucleotides read TGTGCCAGCAGTTCACCCGGGACTAGCGGGAGGGCCGGGGATTTT.

The rearrangement joins TRBV7-8 to TRBJ2-1; 7 bases map to TRBD2. The CDR3 totals 16 residues. The junction had 15 bases not matched to a gene; V was cut back by 5 bases and J by 8 bases. Germline V lookup: CDR1 SGHVS, CDR2 FQNEAQ. This chain's CDR3 is CASSPPEAGEGYEQFF. For the CDR3, the DNA is TGTGCCAGCAGCCCACCCGAGGCGGGAGAGGGGTATGAGCAGTTCTTC.

This clone was seen more than once but under ten times. The V call is TRBV24-1, the J call TRBJ1-5; D is ambiguous. Trimming left V 7 bases short and J 6 bases short, with 12 bases between. The germline CDR1 and CDR2 sequences are KGHDR and SFDVKD. This CDR3 has 13 residues. The CDR3: CATSPQPGQPQHF. In nucleotides, the CDR3 is TGTGCCACCAGCCCCCAACCTGGTCAGCCCCAGCATTTT.

This chain links TRBV2 with TRBJ2-2; 7 bases match TRBD1. This CDR3 has 15 amino acids. V was clipped by 6 bases and J by 4 bases; unmatched bases: 8. In germline, CDR1 is SNHLY, CDR2 FYNNEI. The CDR3 DNA follows: TGTGCCAGCAGGAAGGGGGCAGTAAGCACCGGGGAGCTGTTTTTT. Amino acid sequence: CASRKGAVSTGELFF.

The CDR3 bases are TGTGCCAGCAGCGTAGTCCTAGGGCATGAGCAGTTCTTC. Protein: CASSVVLGHEQFF. The V call is TRBV9, the J call TRBJ2-1; D not resolved. Germline V gene sequence: CDR1 SGDLS, CDR2 YYNGEE. The CDR3 totals 13 residues. V was cut by 0 bases and J by 8 bases, with 9 bases left in between.

The rearrangement links TRBV24-1 to TRBJ2-1; TRBD1 matches at 8 bases. The CDR3 runs to 16 residues. The V segment lost 3 bases and the J segment 7 bases; nucleotides outside the gene matches: 10. Germline V CDR1 and CDR2: KGHDR, SFDVKD. The CDR3 nucleotides are TGTGCCACCAGTGATGAGAACAGGGGGGCCTTAAATGAGCAGTTCTTC. It yields the protein CATSDENRGALNEQFF.

The chain recombines TRBV9 with TRBJ2-2, with D perhaps matching TRBD2 (5 bases). V gave up 0 bases and J gave up 5 bases, with 8 bases separating them. This CDR3 is 14 amino acids long. The V gene's germline CDR1 is SGDLS and CDR2 YYNGEE. The CDR3 DNA reads TGTGCCAGCAGCGTAGAAGTAGCGACCGGGGAGCTGTTTTTT. Protein product: CASSVEVATGELFF.

This chain links TRBV3-1 (or the pseudogene TRBV3-2) with TRBJ2-1; TRBD1 might be the D (5 bases). Germline V gives CDR1 LGHDT, CDR2 YNNKEL (reference sequence). With 0 bases removed from V and 7 bases from J, the gap between germline ends came to 7 bases. The CDR3 length is 13 residues. The CDR3 region has the DNA TGTGCCAGCAGCCAAGATAGGGGTAATGAGCAGTTCTTC. Amino acids: CASSQDRGNEQFF.

The table lists this clone with a count of one. The gene calls are TRBV29-1 and TRBJ1-1; perhaps TRBD1 as D (5 bases). Germline V lookup: CDR1 SQVTM, CDR2 ANQGSEA. V shed 4 bases and J shed 4 bases, with 7 bases lying between them. The length of the CDR3 is 11 residues. The CDR3 loop reads CSVGGVTEAFF. In DNA form, the CDR3 reads TGCAGCGTTGGGGGGGTCACTGAAGCTTTCTTT.

In its sample, this clone was seen once. The sample carries other DNA sequences with the same CDR3. The chain combines TRBV3-1 (or the pseudogene TRBV3-2) with TRBJ2-6; perhaps TRBD1 as D (6 bases). V lost 3 bases to trimming and J lost 4 bases, with 7 bases between them. From germline, CDR1 is LGHDT and CDR2 YNNKEL (reference sequence). The CDR3 has 14 residues. DNA of the CDR3: TGTGCCAGCAGCCAGGGGGCGGGGGCCAACGTCCTGACTTTC. Protein sequence: CASSQGAGANVLTF.

The rearrangement links TRBV5-1 to TRBJ2-1; D is unclear. V lost 7 bases and J 10 bases, leaving 12 bases between the germline ends. Per germline, CDR1 SGHRS and CDR2 YFSETQ. The CDR3 runs to 11 residues. CDR3 bases: TGCGCCAGCGCTGCTGAAGGCGAGCAGTTCTTC. Its translation: CASAAEGEQFF.

The chain is built from TRBV11-2 and TRBJ1-6; D unclear. The CDR3 consists of 14 residues. Germline lookup yields CDR1 SGHAT and CDR2 FQNNGV. V was trimmed by 1 base and J by 9 bases, leaving 10 bases between them. Written as DNA, the CDR3 is TGTGCCAGCAGCTTAGGGACCGGCGGTTCACCCCTCCACTTT. It yields the protein CASSLGTGGSPLHF.

The chain couples TRBV14 to TRBJ2-1, with a weak D call TRBD2 (5 bases). The CDR3 runs to 17 residues. Germline V lookup: CDR1 SGHDN, CDR2 FVKESK. V shed 1 base and J shed 5 bases, with 18 bases lying between them. The CDR3 spells CASSQGGHKARDNEQFF. DNA for the CDR3: TGTGCCAGCAGCCAAGGAGGGCACAAAGCTCGGGACAATGAGCAGTTCTTC.

J is TRBJ1-1 and V is TRBV30, with D tentatively TRBD1 (5 bases). The germline V gene encodes CDR1 GTSNPN and CDR2 SVGIG (reference sequence). The CDR3 loop spans 13 amino acids. Trimming shortened V by 8 bases and J by 4 bases, and 17 bases separated the two germline ends. CDR3 sequence (DNA): TGTGCCCAAACGAGGACGGGGACCACTGAAGCTTTCTTT. The encoded protein is CAQTRTGTTEAFF.

This chain uses TRBV27 with TRBJ2-5; D remains unclear. The CDR3 totals 14 residues. Trimming removed 5 bases from V and 5 bases from J, with 15 bases in between. Germline V gene sequence: CDR1 MNHEY, CDR2 SMNVEV (reference sequence). CDR3 nucleotide sequence: TGTGCCAGCAGTATACCGACGGGTGGCGAGACCCAGTACTTC. It encodes CASSIPTGGETQYF.

The V and J genes are TRBV18 and TRBJ2-5; D may be TRBD1 (6 bases). Germline V gene sequence: CDR1 KGHSH, CDR2 LQKENI. The V and J ends lost 4 bases and 2 bases respectively, with 8 bases between them. The CDR3 loop spans 13 amino acids. The CDR3 is CASSRQAQETQYF. CDR3 coding DNA: TGTGCCAGCTCACGACAGGCGCAAGAGACCCAGTACTTC.

This clone showed up just a few times. The V and J genes are TRBV27 and TRBJ2-2; D unclear. The CDR3 consists of 14 residues. Per the germline V gene, CDR1 is MNHEY and CDR2 is SMNVEV (reference sequence). The germline V and J ends were trimmed by 6 bases and 0 bases, with 8 bases remaining between them. The CDR3 spells CASRNSANTGELFF. The CDR3 DNA sequence: TGTGCCAGCAGGAACAGCGCGAACACCGGGGAGCTGTTTTTT.